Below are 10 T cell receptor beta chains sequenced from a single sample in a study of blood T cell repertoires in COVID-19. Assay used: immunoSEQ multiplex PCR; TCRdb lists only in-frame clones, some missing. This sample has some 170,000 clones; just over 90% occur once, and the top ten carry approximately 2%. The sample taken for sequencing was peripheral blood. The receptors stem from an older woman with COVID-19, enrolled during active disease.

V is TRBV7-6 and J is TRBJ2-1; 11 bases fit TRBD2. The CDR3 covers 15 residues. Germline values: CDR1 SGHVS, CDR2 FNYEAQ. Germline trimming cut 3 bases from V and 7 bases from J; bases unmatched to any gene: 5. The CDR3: CASSFALAGGNEQFF. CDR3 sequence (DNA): TGTGCCAGCAGCTTTGCGCTAGCGGGGGGAAATGAGCAGTTCTTC.

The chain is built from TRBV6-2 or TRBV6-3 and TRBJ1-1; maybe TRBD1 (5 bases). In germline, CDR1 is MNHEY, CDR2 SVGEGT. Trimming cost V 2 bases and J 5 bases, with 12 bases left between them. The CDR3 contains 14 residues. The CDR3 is CASSYGWGETEAFF. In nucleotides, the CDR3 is TGTGCCAGCAGTTACGGTTGGGGGGAGACTGAAGCTTTCTTT.

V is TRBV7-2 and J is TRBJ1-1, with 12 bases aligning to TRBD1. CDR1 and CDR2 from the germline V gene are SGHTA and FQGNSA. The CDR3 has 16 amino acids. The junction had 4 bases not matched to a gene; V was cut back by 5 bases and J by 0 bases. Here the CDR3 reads CASSLGDRGLNTEAFF. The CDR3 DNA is TGTGCCAGCAGCCTCGGGGACAGGGGGCTGAACACTGAAGCTTTCTTT.

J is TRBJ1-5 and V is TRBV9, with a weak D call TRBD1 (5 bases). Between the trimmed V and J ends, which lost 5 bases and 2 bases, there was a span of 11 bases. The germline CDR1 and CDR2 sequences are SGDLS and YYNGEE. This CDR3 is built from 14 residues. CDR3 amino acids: CASSGWGGNQPQHF. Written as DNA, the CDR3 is TGTGCCAGCAGTGGGTGGGGGGGCAATCAGCCCCAGCATTTT.

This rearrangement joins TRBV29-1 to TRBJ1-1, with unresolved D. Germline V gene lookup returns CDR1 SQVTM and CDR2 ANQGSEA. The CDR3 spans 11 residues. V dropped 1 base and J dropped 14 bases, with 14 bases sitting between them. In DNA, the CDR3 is TGCAGCGTTGAAGTGTTGGGCGCCTCGTTCTTT. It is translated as CSVEVLGASFF.

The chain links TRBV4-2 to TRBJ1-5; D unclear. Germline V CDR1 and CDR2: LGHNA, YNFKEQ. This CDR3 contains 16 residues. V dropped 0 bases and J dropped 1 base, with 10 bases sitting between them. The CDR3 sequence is CASSQDAGGSNQPQHF. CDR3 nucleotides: TGTGCCAGCAGCCAAGATGCAGGAGGGAGCAATCAGCCCCAGCATTTT.

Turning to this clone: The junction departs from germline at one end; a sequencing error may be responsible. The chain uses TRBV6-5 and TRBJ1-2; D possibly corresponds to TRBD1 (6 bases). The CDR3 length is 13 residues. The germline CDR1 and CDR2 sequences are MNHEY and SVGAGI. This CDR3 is CASSDSGVYGYTF. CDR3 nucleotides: TGTGCCAGCAGTGACTCAGGGGTCTATGGCTACACCTTC.

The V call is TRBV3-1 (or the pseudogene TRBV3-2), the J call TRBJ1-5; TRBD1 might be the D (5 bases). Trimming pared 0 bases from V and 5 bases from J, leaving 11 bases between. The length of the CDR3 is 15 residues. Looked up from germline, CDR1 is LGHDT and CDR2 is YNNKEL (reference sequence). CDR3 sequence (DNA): TGTGCCAGCAGCCAAGATCAGACAGATTATCAGCCCCAGCATTTT. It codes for CASSQDQTDYQPQHF.

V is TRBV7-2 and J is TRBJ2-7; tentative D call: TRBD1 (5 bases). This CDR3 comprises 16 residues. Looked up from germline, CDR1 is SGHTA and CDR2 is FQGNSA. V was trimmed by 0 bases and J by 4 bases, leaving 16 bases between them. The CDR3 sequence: CASSLAGAPSGYEQYF. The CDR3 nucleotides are TGTGCCAGCAGCTTAGCTGGGGCCCCGTCTGGTTACGAGCAGTACTTC.

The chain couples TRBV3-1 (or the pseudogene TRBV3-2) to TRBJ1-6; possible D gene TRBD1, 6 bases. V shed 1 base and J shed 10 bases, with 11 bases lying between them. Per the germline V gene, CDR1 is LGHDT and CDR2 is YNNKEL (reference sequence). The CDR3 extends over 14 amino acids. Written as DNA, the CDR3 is TGTGCCAGCAGCCAAGGGGACATTCAATCACCCCTCCACTTT. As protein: CASSQGDIQSPLHF.